This is a list of T cell receptor beta chains from one sample in a study of blood T cell repertoires in COVID-19. The table came from immunoSEQ multiplex PCR; TCRdb's copy has only in-frame clones and leaves some out. The sample has around 260,000 clones, approximately 90% seen once. Sequenced: peripheral blood. All receptors derive from a man aged 30 to 45 with acute or convalescent COVID-19. The CDR3 runs from the conserved cysteine through the conserved F or W. D genes are given only for firm matches. Size values are once, few and many counts, or a class for expanded clones, and some rows have none.

size	J	V	D	CDR3	DNA
-	TRBJ2-1	TRBV20-1	TRBD1	CSASIQGRGYNEQFF	TGCAGTGCTAGTATACAGGGGCGAGGGTACAATGAGCAGTTCTTC
-	TRBJ1-6	TRBV7-8	TRBD1	CASSSTGTGRSPLHF	TGTGCCAGCAGCTCAACCGGGACAGGGAGATCACCCCTCCACTTT
-	TRBJ2-3	TRBV19	TRBD2	CASETSGSSDTQYF	TGTGCCAGTGAGACTAGCGGGAGTTCGGATACGCAGTATTTT
-	TRBJ1-1	TRBV5-1	-	CASSLGVESTEAFF	TGCGCCAGCAGTTTGGGGGTGGAGAGCACTGAAGCTTTCTTT
-	TRBJ2-3	TRBV4-1	TRBD2	CASSQALAGSPATQYF	TGCGCCAGCAGCCAAGCTCTAGCGGGGTCCCCCGCTACGCAGTATTTT
-	TRBJ2-7	TRBV3-1/TRBV3-2	-	CASSPGGGGPRYEQYF	TGTGCCAGCAGCCCGGGGGGCGGGGGACCCCGCTACGAGCAGTACTTC
-	TRBJ1-6	TRBV21-1	-	CAGGQANSPLHF	TGTGCCGGGGGACAGGCCAATTCACCCCTCCACTTT
-	TRBJ2-3	TRBV4-2	TRBD2	CASSPNLAGTSTDTQYF	TGTGCCAGCAGCCCAAATCTAGCGGGGACTAGCACAGATACGCAGTATTTT
-	TRBJ2-5	TRBV5-1	TRBD2	CASSPLPGGQETQYF	TGCGCCAGCAGCCCCTTACCCGGGGGGCAAGAGACCCAGTACTTC
-	TRBJ1-3	TRBV25-1	-	CASSEAGFSGNTIYF	TGTGCCAGCAGTGAGGCAGGGTTCTCTGGAAACACCATATATTTT
once	TRBJ2-7	TRBV21-1	-	CANLEDSYEQYF	TGTGCCAACCTAGAGGACAGCTACGAGCAGTACTTC
-	TRBJ1-5	TRBV12-3/TRBV12-4	-	CASSFDRRQPQHF	TGTGCCAGCAGTTTTGACAGACGTCAGCCCCAGCATTTT
-	TRBJ1-5	TRBV18	-	CASSPKQNQPQHF	TGTGCCAGCTCACCCAAGCAAAATCAGCCCCAGCATTTT
-	TRBJ2-1	TRBV9	-	CASSAGASYNEQFF	TGTGCCAGCAGCGCGGGTGCCTCCTACAATGAGCAGTTCTTC
-	TRBJ2-3	TRBV12-3/TRBV12-4	TRBD1	CASTYRGPDTQYF	TGTGCCAGCACCTACAGGGGGCCGGATACGCAGTATTTT
-	TRBJ1-5	TRBV4-1	-	CASSQAFVQQGDQPQHF	TGCGCCAGCAGCCAGGCCTTTGTCCAACAGGGAGATCAGCCCCAGCATTTT
-	TRBJ2-1	TRBV7-9	-	CASSFIGTYNEQFF	TGTGCCAGCAGCTTTATCGGTACCTACAATGAGCAGTTCTTC
-	TRBJ2-1	TRBV18	TRBD2	CASSPPGTSGTNEQFF	TGTGCCAGCTCACCCCCCGGGACTAGCGGGACCAATGAGCAGTTCTTC
-	TRBJ1-5	TRBV28	-	CASSFGRGKQPQHF	TGTGCCAGCAGTTTTGGAAGGGGAAAACAGCCCCAGCATTTT
-	TRBJ2-3	TRBV9	-	CASTETQGLVDTQYF	TGTGCCAGCACCGAGACACAGGGCTTGGTCGATACGCAGTATTTT
-	TRBJ2-3	TRBV4-2	TRBD2	CASSQDPPTGGGDTQYF	TGTGCCAGCAGCCAAGATCCCCCAACGGGAGGAGGAGATACGCAGTATTTT
-	TRBJ2-5	TRBV3-1/TRBV3-2	-	CASSRTRGGETQYF	TGTGCCAGCAGCCGCACGAGGGGAGGAGAGACCCAGTACTTC
-	TRBJ1-1	TRBV2	-	CASSAPRNTEAFF	TGTGCCAGCAGTGCCCCCAGAAACACTGAAGCTTTCTTT
-	TRBJ1-2	TRBV28	-	CASSPQNYGYTF	TGTGCCAGCAGCCCACAGAACTATGGCTACACCTTC
-	TRBJ1-1	TRBV6-6	TRBD1	CASSAPRDRPILYMNTEAFF	TGTGCCAGCAGCGCACCCCGGGACAGGCCTATTTTGTACATGAACACTGAAGCTTTCTTT